Listed below are T cell receptor beta chains from one sample, sequenced in a study of T cell repertoires in ileal Crohn's disease. Assay used: immunoSEQ multiplex PCR; TCRdb lists only in-frame clones, some missing. In the table there are over 12,000 clones, roughly 82% of which are singletons. The sample was ileal tissue. Receptors were obtained from an adult with Crohn's disease. Each CDR3 is given with its conserved first and last residue. Each record gives: D gene, V gene, J gene, clone size, CDR3 protein, CDR3 DNA. A D gene is named only where the DNA matches it firmly. Clone size is given for some rows only: seen once, a few or many times, or a class if the clone is expanded.

d_gene: TRBD1; v_gene: TRBV19; j_gene: TRBJ1-5; abundance: once; CDR3aa: CASERQGAGQPQHF; CDR3nt: TGTGCCAGTGAAAGACAGGGGGCGGGTCAGCCCCAGCATTTT
d_gene: -; v_gene: TRBV5-1; j_gene: TRBJ1-4; abundance: -; CDR3aa: CASSLGPNQVEKLFF; CDR3nt: TGCGCCAGCAGCTTGGGGCCCAATCAAGTTGAAAAACTGTTTTTT
d_gene: -; v_gene: TRBV4-2; j_gene: TRBJ2-7; abundance: -; CDR3aa: CASSQVTDIHEQYF; CDR3nt: TGTGCCAGCAGCCAAGTGACCGACATTCACGAGCAGTACTTC
d_gene: TRBD1; v_gene: TRBV5-6; j_gene: TRBJ1-4; abundance: few; CDR3aa: CASSLRGQGVAAEKLFF; CDR3nt: TGTGCCAGCAGCTTGCGGGGACAGGGTGTGGCGGCGGAAAAACTGTTTTTT
d_gene: -; v_gene: TRBV14; j_gene: TRBJ2-2; abundance: -; CDR3aa: CASSQEVVVGELFF; CDR3nt: TGTGCCAGCAGCCAAGAAGTAGTGGTCGGGGAGCTGTTTTTT
d_gene: TRBD1; v_gene: TRBV29-1; j_gene: TRBJ1-2; abundance: once; CDR3aa: CSVEGDRESNYGYTF; CDR3nt: TGCAGCGTTGAAGGAGACAGGGAGAGTAACTATGGCTACACCTTC
d_gene: TRBD1; v_gene: TRBV9; j_gene: TRBJ2-7; abundance: -; CDR3aa: CASSPDRGLSEQYF; CDR3nt: TGTGCCAGCAGCCCCGACAGGGGGCTTAGCGAGCAGTACTTC
d_gene: TRBD2; v_gene: TRBV23-1; j_gene: TRBJ2-7; abundance: -; CDR3aa: CASGPGTSGRADEQYF; CDR3nt: TGCGCCAGCGGTCCCGGGACTAGCGGGAGGGCCGACGAGCAGTACTTC
d_gene: -; v_gene: TRBV4-2; j_gene: TRBJ2-7; abundance: few; CDR3aa: CASSVGEVDEQYF; CDR3nt: TGTGCCAGCAGCGTGGGGGAGGTGGACGAGCAGTACTTC
d_gene: TRBD1; v_gene: TRBV9; j_gene: TRBJ2-7; abundance: -; CDR3aa: CASSVGEGTGAYEQYF; CDR3nt: TGTGCCAGCAGCGTAGGCGAAGGGACAGGTGCCTACGAGCAGTACTTC
d_gene: TRBD2; v_gene: TRBV7-9; j_gene: TRBJ2-7; abundance: once; CDR3aa: CASSERSGAYEQYF; CDR3nt: TGTGCCAGCAGCGAACGTAGCGGGGCCTACGAGCAGTACTTC
d_gene: -; v_gene: TRBV7-6; j_gene: TRBJ1-5; abundance: few; CDR3aa: CASSLGQNNQPQHF; CDR3nt: TGTGCCAGCAGCTTAGGACAGAACAATCAGCCCCAGCATTTT
d_gene: TRBD2; v_gene: TRBV15; j_gene: TRBJ2-7; abundance: -; CDR3aa: CATSRDPGLAYEQYF; CDR3nt: TGTGCCACCAGCAGAGACCCCGGACTAGCCTACGAGCAGTACTTC
d_gene: -; v_gene: TRBV5-5; j_gene: TRBJ1-5; abundance: -; CDR3aa: CASSTVPRGPQHF; CDR3nt: TGTGCCAGCAGCACGGTCCCAAGGGGGCCCCAGCATTTT
d_gene: -; v_gene: TRBV5-6; j_gene: TRBJ1-5; abundance: -; CDR3aa: CASSFPGHNQPQHF; CDR3nt: TGTGCCAGCAGCTTTCCAGGGCACAATCAGCCCCAGCATTTT
d_gene: TRBD2; v_gene: TRBV2; j_gene: TRBJ2-3; abundance: -; CDR3aa: CASQLAGVTDTQYF; CDR3nt: TGTGCCAGTCAGCTAGCGGGGGTCACAGATACGCAGTATTTT
d_gene: TRBD1; v_gene: TRBV6-1; j_gene: TRBJ1-5; abundance: -; CDR3aa: CASSPRTGNQPQHF; CDR3nt: TGTGCCAGCAGCCCCAGGACAGGGAATCAGCCCCAGCATTTT
d_gene: TRBD1; v_gene: TRBV7-6; j_gene: TRBJ2-2; abundance: -; CDR3aa: CASSLLQGSYTGELFF; CDR3nt: TGTGCCAGCAGCTTATTACAGGGGTCTTACACCGGGGAGCTGTTTTTT
d_gene: TRBD2; v_gene: TRBV7-8; j_gene: TRBJ2-5; abundance: -; CDR3aa: CASSSRGLAGAETQYF; CDR3nt: TGTGCCAGCAGCTCGAGGGGACTAGCGGGAGCAGAGACCCAGTACTTC
d_gene: -; v_gene: TRBV5-1; j_gene: TRBJ2-5; abundance: once; CDR3aa: CASSYHRDRETQYF; CDR3nt: TGCGCCAGCAGCTACCACCGGGATCGGGAGACCCAGTACTTC
d_gene: TRBD1; v_gene: TRBV5-5; j_gene: TRBJ2-7; abundance: -; CDR3aa: CASSSIARDRTFF; CDR3nt: TGTGCCAGCAGCTCAATCGCCCGGGACAGGACCTTTTTC
d_gene: -; v_gene: TRBV19; j_gene: TRBJ1-1; abundance: -; CDR3aa: CASRKLDSNTEAFF; CDR3nt: TGTGCCAGTAGGAAACTCGACAGTAACACTGAAGCTTTCTTT
d_gene: -; v_gene: TRBV11-2; j_gene: TRBJ2-7; abundance: -; CDR3aa: CASSPSALYSYEQYF; CDR3nt: TGTGCCAGCAGCCCTAGCGCCCTTTACTCCTACGAGCAGTACTTC
d_gene: -; v_gene: TRBV7-9; j_gene: TRBJ1-2; abundance: -; CDR3aa: CASSLRGAGLVDGYTF; CDR3nt: TGTGCCAGCAGCCTAAGGGGCGCAGGGTTGGTAGATGGCTACACCTTC
d_gene: -; v_gene: TRBV29-1; j_gene: TRBJ2-1; abundance: -; CDR3aa: CSVGRGASGLNEQFF; CDR3nt: TGCAGCGTTGGCCGGGGGGCTAGCGGACTCAATGAGCAGTTCTTC
d_gene: TRBD2; v_gene: TRBV2; j_gene: TRBJ2-7; abundance: -; CDR3aa: CASSEALRREGRYEQYF; CDR3nt: TGTGCCAGCAGTGAAGCGCTTCGGCGGGAGGGCCGATACGAGCAGTACTTC
d_gene: TRBD2; v_gene: TRBV7-9; j_gene: TRBJ2-1; abundance: -; CDR3aa: CASRPGLASYNEQFF; CDR3nt: TGTGCCAGCAGACCGGGACTAGCTAGCTACAATGAGCAGTTCTTC
d_gene: -; v_gene: TRBV9; j_gene: TRBJ2-7; abundance: -; CDR3aa: CASSVDRGFTDEQYF; CDR3nt: TGTGCCAGCAGCGTAGATCGGGGGTTCACCGACGAGCAGTACTTC
d_gene: TRBD1; v_gene: TRBV2; j_gene: TRBJ1-5; abundance: -; CDR3aa: CASKGTGENQPQHF; CDR3nt: TGTGCCAGCAAGGGGACAGGGGAAAATCAGCCCCAGCATTTT